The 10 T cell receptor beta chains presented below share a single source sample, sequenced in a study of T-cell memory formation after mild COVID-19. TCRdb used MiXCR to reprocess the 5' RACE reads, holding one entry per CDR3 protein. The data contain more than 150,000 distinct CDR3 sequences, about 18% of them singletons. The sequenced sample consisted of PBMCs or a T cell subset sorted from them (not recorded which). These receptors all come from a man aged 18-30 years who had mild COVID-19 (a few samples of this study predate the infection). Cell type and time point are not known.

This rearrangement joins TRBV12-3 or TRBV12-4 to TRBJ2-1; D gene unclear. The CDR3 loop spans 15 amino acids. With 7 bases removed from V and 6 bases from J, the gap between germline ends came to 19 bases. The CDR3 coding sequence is TGTGCCAGCATATTCCCCCATGGCGGTGGCAATGAGCAGTTCTTC. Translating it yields CASIFPHGGGNEQFF.

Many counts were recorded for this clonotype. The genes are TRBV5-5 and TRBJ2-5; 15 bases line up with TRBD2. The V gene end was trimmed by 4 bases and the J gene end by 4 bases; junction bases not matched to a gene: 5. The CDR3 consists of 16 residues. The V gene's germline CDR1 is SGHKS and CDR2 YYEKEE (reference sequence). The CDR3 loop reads CASSPGLAGGVETQYF. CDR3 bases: TGTGCCAGCAGCCCCGGACTAGCGGGGGGGGTAGAGACCCAGTACTTC.

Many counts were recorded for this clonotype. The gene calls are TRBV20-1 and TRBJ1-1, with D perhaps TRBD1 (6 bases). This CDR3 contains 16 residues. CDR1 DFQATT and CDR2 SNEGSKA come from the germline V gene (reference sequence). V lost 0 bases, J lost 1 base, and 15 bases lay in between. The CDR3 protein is CSARDRRGSQNTEAFF. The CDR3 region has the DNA TGCAGTGCTAGAGATAGAAGGGGGAGCCAGAACACTGAAGCTTTCTTT.

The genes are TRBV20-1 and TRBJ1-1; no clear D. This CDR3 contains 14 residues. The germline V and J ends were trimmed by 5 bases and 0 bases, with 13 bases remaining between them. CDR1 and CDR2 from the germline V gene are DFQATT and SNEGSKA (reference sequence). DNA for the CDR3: TGCAGTGCTCCACCCGGACCAATGAACACTGAAGCTTTCTTT. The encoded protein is CSAPPGPMNTEAFF.

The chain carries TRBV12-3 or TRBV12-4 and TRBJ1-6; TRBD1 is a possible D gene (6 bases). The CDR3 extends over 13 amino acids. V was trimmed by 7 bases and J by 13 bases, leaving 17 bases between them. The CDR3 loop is CASTREGGMPLHF. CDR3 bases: TGTGCCAGCACTAGAGAGGGGGGAATGCCCCTCCACTTT.

CDR3 DNA sequence: TGTGCCAGCAGCTCCCAGGGCCGGAATCAGCCCCAGCATTTT. Protein sequence: CASSSQGRNQPQHF. The chain uses TRBV7-2 and TRBJ1-5; a possible D gene is TRBD1 (5 bases). This CDR3 comprises 14 residues. Germline assignment: CDR1 SGHTA and CDR2 FQGNSA. With 4 bases removed from V and 4 bases from J, the gap between germline ends came to 11 bases.

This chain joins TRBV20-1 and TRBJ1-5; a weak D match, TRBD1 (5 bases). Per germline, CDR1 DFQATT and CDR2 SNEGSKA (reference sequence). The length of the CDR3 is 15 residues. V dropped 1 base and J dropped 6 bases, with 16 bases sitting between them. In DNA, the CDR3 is TGCAGTGCTAGAGTCCGGGGCACGAGGTCTCAGCCCCAGCATTTT. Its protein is CSARVRGTRSQPQHF.

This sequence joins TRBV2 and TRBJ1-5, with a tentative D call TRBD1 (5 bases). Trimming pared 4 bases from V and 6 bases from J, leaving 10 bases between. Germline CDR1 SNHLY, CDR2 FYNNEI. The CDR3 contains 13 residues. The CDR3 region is CASSGWGGQPQHF. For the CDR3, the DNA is TGTGCCAGCAGTGGGTGGGGGGGTCAGCCCCAGCATTTT.

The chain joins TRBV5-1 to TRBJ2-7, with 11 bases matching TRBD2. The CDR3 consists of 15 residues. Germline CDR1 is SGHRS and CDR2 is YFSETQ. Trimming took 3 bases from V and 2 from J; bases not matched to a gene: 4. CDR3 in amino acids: CASSYGTSGPYEQYF. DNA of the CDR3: TGCGCCAGCAGCTATGGGACTAGCGGACCCTACGAGCAGTACTTC.

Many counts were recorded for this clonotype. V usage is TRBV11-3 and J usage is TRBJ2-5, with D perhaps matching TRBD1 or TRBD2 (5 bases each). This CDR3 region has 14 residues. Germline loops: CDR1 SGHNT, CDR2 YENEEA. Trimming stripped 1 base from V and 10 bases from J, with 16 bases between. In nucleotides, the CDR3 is TGTGCCAGCAGCTTAGGAGGGGCTAGCCATATCCAGTACTTC. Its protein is CASSLGGASHIQYF.